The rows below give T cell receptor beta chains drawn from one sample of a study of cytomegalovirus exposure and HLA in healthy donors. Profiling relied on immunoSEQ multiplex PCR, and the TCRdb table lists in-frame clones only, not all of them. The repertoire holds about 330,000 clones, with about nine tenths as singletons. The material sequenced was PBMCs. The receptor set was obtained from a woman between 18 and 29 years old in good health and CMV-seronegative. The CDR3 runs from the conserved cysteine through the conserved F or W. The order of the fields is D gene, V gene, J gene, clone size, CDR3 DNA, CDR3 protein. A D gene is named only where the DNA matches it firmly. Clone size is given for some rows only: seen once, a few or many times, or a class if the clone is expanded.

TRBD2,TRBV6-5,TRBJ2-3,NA,TGTGCCAGTAGCGGGGGGTACACAGATACGCAGTATTTT,CASSGGYTDTQYF
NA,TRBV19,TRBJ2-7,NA,TGTGCCAGTAGGGACTTAGCGACGGACTACGAGCAGTACTTC,CASRDLATDYEQYF
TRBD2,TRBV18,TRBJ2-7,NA,TGTGCCAGCTCACCACCGGGACTAGCGGGAGACGAGCAGTACTTC,CASSPPGLAGDEQYF
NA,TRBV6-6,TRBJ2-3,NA,TGTGCCAGCAGTTACTCCCAGGGAACAGATACGCAGTATTTT,CASSYSQGTDTQYF
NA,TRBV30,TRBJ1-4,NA,TGTGCCTGGAGGGCCCTCGGGGCCCTCCGGGGGAAACTGTTTTTT,CAWRALGALRGKLFF
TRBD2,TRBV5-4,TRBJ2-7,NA,TGTGCCAGCAGCTTGGGATGGGGGGGACTCTCCTACGAGCAGTACTTC,CASSLGWGGLSYEQYF
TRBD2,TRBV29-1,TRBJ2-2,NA,TGCAGCGTTGTAGCGGGAGCCTTGAACACCGGGGAGCTGTTTTTT,CSVVAGALNTGELFF
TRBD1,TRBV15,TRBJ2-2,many,TGTGCCACCAGCCCTGGACAGGCTTACACCGGGGAGCTGTTTTTT,CATSPGQAYTGELFF
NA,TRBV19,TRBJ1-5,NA,TGTGCCAGTGGTAGCGGGCACAATCAGCCCCAGCATTTT,CASGSGHNQPQHF
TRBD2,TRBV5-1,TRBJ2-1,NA,TGCGCCAGCGAAGAGTTGGGACTAGAAAGCAATGAGCAGTTCTTC,CASEELGLESNEQFF
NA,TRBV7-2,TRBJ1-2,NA,TGTGCCAGCAGCCCAGGGGCGGGTGGCTACACCTTC,CASSPGAGGYTF
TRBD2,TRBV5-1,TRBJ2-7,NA,TGCGCCAGCAGCTTGCTAGCGGAGAGCTCCTACGAGCAGTACTTC,CASSLLAESSYEQYF
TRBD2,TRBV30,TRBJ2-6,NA,TGTGCCGCCGCGGGGGGTCACTCTGGGGCCAACGTCCTGACTTTC,CAAAGGHSGANVLTF
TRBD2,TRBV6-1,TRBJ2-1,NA,TGTGCCAGCAGTGAGGGGACTAGTACTATTCATGAGCAGTTCTTC,CASSEGTSTIHEQFF
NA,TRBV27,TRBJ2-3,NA,TGTGCCAGCAGTTTATCGGACTTCCCCACAGATACGCAGTATTTT,CASSLSDFPTDTQYF
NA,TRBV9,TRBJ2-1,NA,TGTGCCAGCAGCGTATCGGGCGGGGCCATAGCCAATGAGCAGTTCTTC,CASSVSGGAIANEQFF
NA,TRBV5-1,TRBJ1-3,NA,TGCGCCAGCAGCTCAACTCGGGCAGGGGCTGGAAACACCATATATTTT,CASSSTRAGAGNTIYF
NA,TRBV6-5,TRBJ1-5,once,TGTGCCAGCAGTTCACAGGGAAGGGATCAGCCCCAGCATTTT,CASSSQGRDQPQHF
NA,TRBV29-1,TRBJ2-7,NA,TGCAGCGTTGAAGATGGGGGCCTCAGGATTCCGCTCCCTGTCCACTACGAGCAGTACTTC,CSVEDGGLRIPLPVHYEQYF
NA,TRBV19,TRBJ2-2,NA,TGTGCCTCCCAGGGGAGGGCCGGGGAGCTGTTTTTT,CASQGRAGELFF
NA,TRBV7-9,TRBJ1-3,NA,TGTGCCAGCAGCTTAGACGTTAGTGAAAACACCATATATTTT,CASSLDVSENTIYF
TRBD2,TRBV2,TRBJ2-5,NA,TGTGCCAGCACGGGGTTGGAGAGTCGGGGGGCCCAGTACTTC,CASTGLESRGAQYF
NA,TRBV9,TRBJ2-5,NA,TGTGCCAGCAGCGTAGGGGCCGTGCCGCAAGAGACCCAGTACTTC,CASSVGAVPQETQYF
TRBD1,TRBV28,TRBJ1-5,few,TGTGCCAGCGGTTCCGGACAGGTCAATCAGCCCCAGCATTTT,CASGSGQVNQPQHF
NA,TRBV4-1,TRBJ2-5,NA,TGCGCCAGCAGCCAACTGGCTCAACAAGAGACCCAGTACTTC,CASSQLAQQETQYF
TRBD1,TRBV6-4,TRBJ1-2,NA,TGTGCCAGCAGTCCGACAGGGGGCGCCGGCTATGGCTACACCTTC,CASSPTGGAGYGYTF
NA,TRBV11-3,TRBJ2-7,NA,TGTGCCAGCAGCTTAGATCGAGTCTCCTGCTACGAGCAGTACTTC,CASSLDRVSCYEQYF
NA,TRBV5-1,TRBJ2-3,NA,TGCGCCAGCAGCGGGGCGTCGAGCACAGATACGCAGTATTTT,CASSGASSTDTQYF
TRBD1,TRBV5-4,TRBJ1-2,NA,TGTGCCAGCAGCTTGGCCGGAGGGGGCGCAGGTGGCTACACCTTC,CASSLAGGGAGGYTF
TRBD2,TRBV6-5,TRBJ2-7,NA,TGTGCCAGCAGGCCTAGCGGAGCCCCTGACGAGCAGTACTTC,CASRPSGAPDEQYF
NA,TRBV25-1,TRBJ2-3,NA,TGTGCCAGCAGTGTAGTCGGGGGCACAGATACGCAGTATTTT,CASSVVGGTDTQYF
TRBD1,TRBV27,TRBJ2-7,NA,TGTGCCAGCAGTCAAATCGACAGGGTGGATCACGAGCAGTACTTC,CASSQIDRVDHEQYF
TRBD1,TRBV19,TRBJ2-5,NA,TGTGCCAGTAGGGGGACAGGGGACCAAGAGACCCAGTACTTC,CASRGTGDQETQYF
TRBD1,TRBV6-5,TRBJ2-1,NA,TGTGCCAGCAGTACGGGACAGGTTGGGCAGTTCTTC,CASSTGQVGQFF
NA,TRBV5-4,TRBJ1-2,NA,TGTGCCAGCAGCTTGGGTCAGAACTATGGCTACACCTTC,CASSLGQNYGYTF
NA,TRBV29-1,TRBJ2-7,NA,TGCAGCGTTTCAGCCGGGGAGCAGTACTTC,CSVSAGEQYF
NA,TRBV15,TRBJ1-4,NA,TGTGCCACCAGCACCATCAACAGGGAAGGTAATGAAAAACTGTTTTTT,CATSTINREGNEKLFF
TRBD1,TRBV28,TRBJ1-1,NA,TGTGCCAGCAGCGGACAGGCCCTGCGGGACACTGAAGCTTTCTTT,CASSGQALRDTEAFF
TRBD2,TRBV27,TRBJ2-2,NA,TGTGCCAGTTGGCCTTCGGCGGGAGAAGATAACACCGGGGAGCTGTTTTTT,CASWPSAGEDNTGELFF
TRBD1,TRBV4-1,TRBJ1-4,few,TGCGCCAGCAGCTCCTACCCCGGGACAGGGAAGGCCGATAATGAAAAACTGTTTTTT,CASSSYPGTGKADNEKLFF
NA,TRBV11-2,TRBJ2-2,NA,TGTGCCCGAGGGGGAGAATCGAACACCGGGGAGCTGTTTTTT,CARGGESNTGELFF
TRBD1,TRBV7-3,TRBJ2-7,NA,TGTGCCAGCAGCTTAACCGGGACAGGGGTGGGCGAGCAGTACTTC,CASSLTGTGVGEQYF
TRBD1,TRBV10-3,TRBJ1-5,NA,TGTGCCATCGCCCCGGGCCAGGGGGTTACGGCCCAGCATTTT,CAIAPGQGVTAQHF
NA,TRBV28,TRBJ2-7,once,TGTGCCAGCAGTTTACCCGGGTTCCCATACGAGCAGTACTTC,CASSLPGFPYEQYF
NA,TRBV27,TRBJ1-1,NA,TGTGCCAGCAGTTTATTTGGGGGCGGGAACACTGAAGCTTTCTTT,CASSLFGGGNTEAFF
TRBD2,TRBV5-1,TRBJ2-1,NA,TGCGCCAGCAGCCCTCTAGCGGGAGGGGTTGAGCAGTTCTTC,CASSPLAGGVEQFF
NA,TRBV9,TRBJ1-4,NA,TGTGCCAGCAGCGTAGGGGGCACGGATGAAAAACTGTTTTTT,CASSVGGTDEKLFF
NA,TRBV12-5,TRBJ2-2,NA,TGTGCTACCATGCCGGGACAAAACACCGGGGAGCTGTTTTTT,CATMPGQNTGELFF
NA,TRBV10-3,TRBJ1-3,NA,TGTGCCATCAGTGAACAGGGCCAATACACCATATATTTT,CAISEQGQYTIYF
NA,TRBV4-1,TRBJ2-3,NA,TGCGCCAGCAGCCCGGGACTGCCCGGGGATACGCAGTATTTT,CASSPGLPGDTQYF
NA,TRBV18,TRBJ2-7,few,TGTGCCAGCTCACCACTAAGAGACTCCTACGAGCAGTACTTC,CASSPLRDSYEQYF
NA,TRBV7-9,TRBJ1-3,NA,TGTGCCAGCAGCTTAGGCGTCTCTGGAAACACCATATATTTT,CASSLGVSGNTIYF
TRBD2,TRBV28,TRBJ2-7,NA,TGTGCCAGCAGTCCCGGTTGGGGTAGCGGGAGGGGGTACGAGCAGTACTTC,CASSPGWGSGRGYEQYF
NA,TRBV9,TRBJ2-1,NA,TGTGCCAGCAGCGTAGGGGGCGGGGAGGCCTACAATGAGCAGTTCTTC,CASSVGGGEAYNEQFF